The clone carrying this T cell receptor (beta chain) was observed a few times. This CDR3 has 14 residues. Germline V gene data show CDR1 as SGHRS and CDR2 as YFSETQ. Trimming cost V 3 bases and J 8 bases; bases outside gene matches: 6. Sequencing was performed with immunoSEQ multiplex PCR; in TCRdb, only in-frame clones are kept and a portion is missing. Among some 170,000 clones listed, around 84% were seen once. The sample belongs to a study of blood T cell repertoires in COVID-19. The overall study: Both acute and convalescent COVID-19 samples were obtained from the United States, Italy and Spain. T cells, B-cell-depleted T cells, or PBMCs provided the cDNA or gDNA that served as material.

Those enrolled, adults aged about 18 to 89 years, came from about two dozen US areas. Symptom resolution, clearance, or two negative PCRs marked donors in Cohort 3 as recovered. V usage is TRBV5-1 and J usage is TRBJ1-2, with TRBD1 matching 11 bases. The sequence was collected from a man aged 45-65 years who had recovered from COVID-19. Material for sequencing was PBMCs or T cells enriched from blood (not recorded which). As DNA, the CDR3 is TGCGCCAGCAGCTATACTGGGACAGGGGGAGGCTACACCTTC. Protein product: CASSYTGTGGGYTF.